This T cell receptor beta chain originates from a study of cytomegalovirus exposure and HLA in healthy donors. A word on this clone: No antigen is known for it.

PCR primers comprised 60 Vbeta and 13 Jbeta primers. Generated by immunoSEQ multiplex PCR, the TCRdb table keeps only in-frame clones and is missing some. Of fewer than 140,000 clones listed, 70% to 85% are singletons. This CDR3 comprises 14 residues. Germline V lookup: CDR1 LNHDA, CDR2 SQIVND (reference sequence). The J segment lost 5 bases and the V segment lost 3 bases, leaving 6 bases of the junction unmatched. General study findings and limits: Relative to equally common others, HLA-associated TCR beta chains showed greater clonal expansion in a later analysis. Rare sequences made up most TCRs, while some public TCRs were found in many donors. For most subjects, TCR beta sequences were reported to predict HLA-A and HLA-B alleles with accuracy.

The chain uses TRBV19 and TRBJ2-5; 7 bases map to TRBD2. Material: PBMCs. The sequence was collected from a man aged 55 to 69 in good health and CMV-seronegative. The CDR3 spells CASSIGVGGETQYF. The DNA for the CDR3 is TGTGCCAGTAGTATCGGTGTGGGGGGGGAGACCCAGTACTTC.